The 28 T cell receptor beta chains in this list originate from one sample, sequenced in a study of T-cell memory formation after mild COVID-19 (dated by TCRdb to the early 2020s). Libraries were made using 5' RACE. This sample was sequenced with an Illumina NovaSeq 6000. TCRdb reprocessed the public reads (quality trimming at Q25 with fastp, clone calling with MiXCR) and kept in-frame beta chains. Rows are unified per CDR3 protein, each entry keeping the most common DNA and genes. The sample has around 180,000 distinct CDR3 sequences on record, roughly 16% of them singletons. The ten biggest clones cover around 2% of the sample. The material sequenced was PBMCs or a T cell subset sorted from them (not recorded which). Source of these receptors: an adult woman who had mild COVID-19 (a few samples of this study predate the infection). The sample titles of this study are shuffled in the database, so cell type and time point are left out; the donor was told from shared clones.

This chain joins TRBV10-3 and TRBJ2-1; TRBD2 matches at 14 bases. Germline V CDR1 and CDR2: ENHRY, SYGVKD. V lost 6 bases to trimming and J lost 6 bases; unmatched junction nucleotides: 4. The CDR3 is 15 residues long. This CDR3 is CAIRRTSGRSNEQFF. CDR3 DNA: TGTGCCATCAGAAGGACTAGCGGGAGGAGCAATGAGCAGTTCTTC.

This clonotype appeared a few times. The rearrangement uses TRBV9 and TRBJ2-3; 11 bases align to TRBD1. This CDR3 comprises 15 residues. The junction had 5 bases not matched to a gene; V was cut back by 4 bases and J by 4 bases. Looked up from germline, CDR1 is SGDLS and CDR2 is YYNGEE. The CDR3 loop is CASSTRDRGSDTQYF. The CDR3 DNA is TGTGCCAGCAGCACCCGGGACAGGGGGTCAGATACGCAGTATTTT. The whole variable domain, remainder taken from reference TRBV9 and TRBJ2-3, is DSGVTQTPKHLITATGQRVTLRCSPRSGDLSVYWYQQSLDQGLQFLIQYYNGEERAKGNILERFSAQQFPDLHSELNLSSLELGDSALYFCASSTRDRGSDTQYFGPGTRLTVL.

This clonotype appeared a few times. The CDR3 region has the DNA TGTGCCAGCCGAAAGCGGGCCCTACTCCAAGAGACCCAGTACTTC. This encodes CASRKRALLQETQYF. The genes are TRBV28 and TRBJ2-5, with D possibly TRBD2 on 6 matching bases. Germline V CDR1 and CDR2: MDHEN, SYDVKM. V lost 8 bases and J 1 base, leaving 17 bases between the germline ends. This CDR3 has 15 residues.

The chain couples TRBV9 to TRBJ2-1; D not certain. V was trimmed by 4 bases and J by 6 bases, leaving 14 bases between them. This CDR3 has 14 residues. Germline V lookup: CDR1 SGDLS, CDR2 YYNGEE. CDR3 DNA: TGTGCCAGCAGCCCGCCGGTTGGGTTCAATGAGCAGTTCTTC. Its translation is CASSPPVGFNEQFF.

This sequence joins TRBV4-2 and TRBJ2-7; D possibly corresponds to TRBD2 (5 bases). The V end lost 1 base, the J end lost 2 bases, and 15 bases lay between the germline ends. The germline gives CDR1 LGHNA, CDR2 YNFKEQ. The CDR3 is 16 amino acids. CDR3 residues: CASSQGAAGRAYEQYF. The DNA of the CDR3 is TGTGCCAGCAGCCAAGGAGCAGCTGGGCGGGCCTACGAGCAGTACTTC.

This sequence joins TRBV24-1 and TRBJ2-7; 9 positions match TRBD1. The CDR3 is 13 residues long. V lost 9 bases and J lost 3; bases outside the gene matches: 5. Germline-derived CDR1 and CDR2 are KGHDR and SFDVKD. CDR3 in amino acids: CATETGGGYEQYV. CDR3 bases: TGTGCCACCGAAACAGGGGGCGGCTACGAGCAGTACGTC.

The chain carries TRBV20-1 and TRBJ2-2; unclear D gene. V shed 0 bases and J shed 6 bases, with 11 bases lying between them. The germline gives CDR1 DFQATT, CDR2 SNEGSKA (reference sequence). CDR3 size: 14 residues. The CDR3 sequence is CSARDRSYAGELFF. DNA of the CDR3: TGCAGTGCTAGAGATCGGAGCTACGCCGGGGAGCTGTTTTTT.

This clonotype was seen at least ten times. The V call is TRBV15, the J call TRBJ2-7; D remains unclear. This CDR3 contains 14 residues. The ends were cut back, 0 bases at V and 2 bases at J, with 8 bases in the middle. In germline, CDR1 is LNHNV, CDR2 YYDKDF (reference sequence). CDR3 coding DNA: TGTGCCACCAGCAGAGAGGGTGGGACCTACGAGCAGTACTTC. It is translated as CATSREGGTYEQYF. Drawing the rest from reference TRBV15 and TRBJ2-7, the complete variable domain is DAMVIQNPRYQVTQFGKPVTLSCSQTLNHNVMYWYQQKSSQAPKLLFHYYDKDFNNEADTPDNFQSRRPNTSFCFLDIRSPGLGDTAMYLCATSREGGTYEQYFGPGTRLTVT.

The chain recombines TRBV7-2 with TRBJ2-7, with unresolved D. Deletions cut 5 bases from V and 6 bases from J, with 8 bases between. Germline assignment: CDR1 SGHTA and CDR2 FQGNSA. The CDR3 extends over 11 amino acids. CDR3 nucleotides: TGTGCCAGCAGCGTACGGGCCGAGCAGTACTTC. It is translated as CASSVRAEQYF.

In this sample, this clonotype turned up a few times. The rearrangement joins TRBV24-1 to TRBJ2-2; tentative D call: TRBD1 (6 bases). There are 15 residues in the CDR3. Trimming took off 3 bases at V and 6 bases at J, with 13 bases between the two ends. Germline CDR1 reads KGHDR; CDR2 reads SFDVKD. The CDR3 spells CATSDRDRPAGELFF. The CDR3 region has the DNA TGTGCCACCAGTGATCGTGACAGGCCCGCCGGGGAGCTGTTTTTT.

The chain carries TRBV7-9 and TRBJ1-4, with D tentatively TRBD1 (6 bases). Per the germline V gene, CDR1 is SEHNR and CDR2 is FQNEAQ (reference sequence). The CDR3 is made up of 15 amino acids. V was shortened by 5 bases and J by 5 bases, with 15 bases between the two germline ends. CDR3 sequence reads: CASSIRTVGNEKLFF. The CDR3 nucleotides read TGTGCCAGCAGCATAAGGACAGTCGGAAATGAAAAACTGTTTTTT.

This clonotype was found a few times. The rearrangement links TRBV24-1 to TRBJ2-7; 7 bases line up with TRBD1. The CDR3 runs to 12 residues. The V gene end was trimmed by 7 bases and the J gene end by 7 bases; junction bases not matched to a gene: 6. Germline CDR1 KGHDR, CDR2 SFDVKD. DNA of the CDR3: TGTGCCACCAGAGGACAGGTGGGGGAGCAGTACTTC. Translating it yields CATRGQVGEQYF.

This chain's CDR3 is CAIGTIAGLTDTQYF. CDR3 bases: TGTGCCATCGGGACCATCGCGGGACTCACAGATACGCAGTATTTT. The rearrangement joins TRBV10-3 to TRBJ2-3; D is possibly TRBD2 (6 bases). V was clipped by 8 bases and J by 2 bases, with 17 bases between them. The CDR3 has 15 amino acids. Germline-derived CDR1 and CDR2 are ENHRY and SYGVKD.

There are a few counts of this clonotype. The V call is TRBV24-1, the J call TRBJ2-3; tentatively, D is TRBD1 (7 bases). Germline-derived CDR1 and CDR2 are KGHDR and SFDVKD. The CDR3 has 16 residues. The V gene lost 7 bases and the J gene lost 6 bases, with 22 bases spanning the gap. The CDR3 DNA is TGTGCCACCAGCTCTTATCGGGACAGAGGGGGGGATACGCAGTATTTT. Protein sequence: CATSSYRDRGGDTQYF.

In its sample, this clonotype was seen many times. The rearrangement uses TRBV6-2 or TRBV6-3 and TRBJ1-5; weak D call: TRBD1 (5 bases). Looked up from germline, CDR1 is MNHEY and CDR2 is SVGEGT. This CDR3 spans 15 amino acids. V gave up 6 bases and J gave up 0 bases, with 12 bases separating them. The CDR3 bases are TGTGCCAGCAGCCCCTGGGGGGGTAGCAATCAGCCCCAGCATTTT. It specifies CASSPWGGSNQPQHF.

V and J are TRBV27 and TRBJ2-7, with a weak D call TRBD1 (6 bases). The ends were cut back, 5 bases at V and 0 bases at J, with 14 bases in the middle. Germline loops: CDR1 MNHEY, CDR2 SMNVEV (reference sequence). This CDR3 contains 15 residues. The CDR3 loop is CASSRTGKPSYEQYF. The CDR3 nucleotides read TGTGCCAGCAGTCGTACAGGGAAACCCTCCTACGAGCAGTACTTC.

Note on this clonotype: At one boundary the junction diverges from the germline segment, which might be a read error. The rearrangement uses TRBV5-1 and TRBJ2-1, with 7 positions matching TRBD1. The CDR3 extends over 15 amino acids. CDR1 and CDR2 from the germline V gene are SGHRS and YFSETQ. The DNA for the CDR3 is TGCGCCAGCAGCTTGTCGGGACAGAACTACAATCAGCAGTTCTTC. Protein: CASSLSGQNYNQQFF.

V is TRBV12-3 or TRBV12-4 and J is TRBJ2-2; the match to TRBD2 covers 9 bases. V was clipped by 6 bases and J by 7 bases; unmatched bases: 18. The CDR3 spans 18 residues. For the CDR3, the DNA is TGTGCCAGCAGCGCCCGAGCAGCGGGGGGCTCAATGGACGGGGAGCTGTTTTTT. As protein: CASSARAAGGSMDGELFF.

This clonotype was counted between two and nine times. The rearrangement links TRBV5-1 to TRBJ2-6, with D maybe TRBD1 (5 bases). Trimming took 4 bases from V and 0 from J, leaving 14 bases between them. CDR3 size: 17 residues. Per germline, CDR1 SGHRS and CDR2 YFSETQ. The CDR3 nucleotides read TGCGCCAGCAGCCTCGCATCTGGGGCCTCTGGGGCCAACGTCCTGACTTTC. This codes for CASSLASGASGANVLTF.

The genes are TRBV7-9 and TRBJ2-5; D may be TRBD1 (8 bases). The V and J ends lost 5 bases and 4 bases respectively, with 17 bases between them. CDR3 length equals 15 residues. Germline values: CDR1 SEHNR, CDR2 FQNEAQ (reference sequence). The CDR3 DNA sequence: TGTGCCAGCAGCCGCGGACAGGGCGGGGGAGAGACCCAGTACTTC. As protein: CASSRGQGGGETQYF.

CDR3 nucleotide sequence: TGCGCCAGCAGCTCCCTCGCGGGGGGCGGAGTACTTGCACTCACAGATACGCAGTATTTT. Translated, it gives CASSSLAGGGVLALTDTQYF. J is TRBJ2-3 and V is TRBV5-1, with 8 bases lining up with TRBD2. The CDR3 runs to 20 residues. Germline CDR1 and CDR2: SGHRS and YFSETQ. V lost 3 bases and J lost 2; bases outside the gene matches: 20.

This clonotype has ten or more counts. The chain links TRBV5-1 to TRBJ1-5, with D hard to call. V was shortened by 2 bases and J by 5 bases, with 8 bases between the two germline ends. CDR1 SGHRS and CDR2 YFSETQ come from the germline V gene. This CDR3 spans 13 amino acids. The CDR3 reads CASSLSVDQPQHF. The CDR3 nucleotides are TGCGCCAGCAGCTTAAGCGTAGATCAGCCCCAGCATTTT.

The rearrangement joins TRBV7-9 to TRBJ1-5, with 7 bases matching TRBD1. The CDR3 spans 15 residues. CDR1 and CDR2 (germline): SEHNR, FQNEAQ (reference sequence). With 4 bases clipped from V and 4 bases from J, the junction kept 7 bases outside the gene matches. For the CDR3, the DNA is TGTGCCAGCAGCTCTCTTGGGACAGCTAATCAGCCCCAGCATTTT. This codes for CASSSLGTANQPQHF.

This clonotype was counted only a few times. CDR3 in amino acids: CASNSGGRQETQYF. In DNA, the CDR3 is TGCGCCAGCAACTCGGGCGGGCGTCAAGAGACCCAGTACTTC. This sequence joins TRBV5-1 and TRBJ2-5; D is possibly TRBD2 (5 bases). This CDR3 is built from 14 residues. From germline, CDR1 is SGHRS and CDR2 YFSETQ. Deletions cut 6 bases from V and 2 bases from J, with 14 bases between.

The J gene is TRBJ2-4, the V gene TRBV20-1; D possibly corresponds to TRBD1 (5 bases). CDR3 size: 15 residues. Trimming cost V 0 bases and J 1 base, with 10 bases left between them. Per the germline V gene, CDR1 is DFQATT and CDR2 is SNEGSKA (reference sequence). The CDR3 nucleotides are TGCAGTGCTAGAGATCAGGGTGGGGCCAAAAACATTCAGTACTTC. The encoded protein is CSARDQGGAKNIQYF.

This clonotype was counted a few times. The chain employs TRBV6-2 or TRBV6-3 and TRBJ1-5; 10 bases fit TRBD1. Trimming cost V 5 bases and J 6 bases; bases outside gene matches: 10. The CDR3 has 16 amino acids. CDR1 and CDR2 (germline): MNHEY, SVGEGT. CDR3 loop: CASSDRGRYTLQPQHF. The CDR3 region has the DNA TGTGCCAGCAGTGACAGGGGGCGTTATACTCTTCAGCCCCAGCATTTT.

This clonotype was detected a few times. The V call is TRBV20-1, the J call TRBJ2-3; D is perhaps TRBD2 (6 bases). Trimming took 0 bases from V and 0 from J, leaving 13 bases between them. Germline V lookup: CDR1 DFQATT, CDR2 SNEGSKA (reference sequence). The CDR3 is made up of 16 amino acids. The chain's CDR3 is CSARDPGTLSTDTQYF. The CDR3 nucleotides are TGCAGTGCTAGAGATCCCGGGACTCTTAGCACAGATACGCAGTATTTT.

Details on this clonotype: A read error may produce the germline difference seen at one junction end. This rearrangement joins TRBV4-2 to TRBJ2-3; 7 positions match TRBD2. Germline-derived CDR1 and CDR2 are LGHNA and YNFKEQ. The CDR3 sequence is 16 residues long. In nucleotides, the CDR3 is TGCGCCAGCAGCGGAAGTTTAGCGGGTGGCACAGATACGCAGTATTTT. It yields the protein CASSGSLAGGTDTQYF.